What follows are 30 T cell receptor beta chains derived from one specimen sequenced in a study of blood T cells in healthy people across ages. For the second PCR, which ran for about 7 to 11 cycles, a sample-barcoded 5' primer and a J-beta primer mix were used. TCRdb re-called the 5' RACE reads with MiXCR, one entry per CDR3 protein. The table has 500,000 to 550,000 distinct CDR3 sequences, 20% to 30% seen once. This same sample was also part of a study on T cells of mothers and their children.

Sequenced material: blood. These receptor sequences come from a boy between 10 and 17 years old in good health.

The chain joins TRBV24-1 to TRBJ2-5; 7 bases align to TRBD1. The CDR3 covers 15 residues. Germline CDR1 is KGHDR and CDR2 is SFDVKD. J lost 1 base, V lost 3 bases, and 4 bases had no gene match. CDR3 nucleotide sequence: TGTGCCACCAGTGATACGACAGGGACCCAAGAGACCCAGTACTTC. It translates to CATSDTTGTQETQYF.

The gene calls are TRBV29-1 and TRBJ2-2, with 7 bases that match TRBD2. The length of the CDR3 is 19 residues. V gave up 0 bases and J gave up 6 bases; unmatched junction bases: 19. Germline loops: CDR1 SQVTM, CDR2 ANQGSEA. The CDR3 region has the DNA TGCAGCGTTGAAGATCGCCGGACTAGGCCTAATGGTCGGGCCGGGGAGCTGTTTTTT. This encodes CSVEDRRTRPNGRAGELFF.

The chain uses TRBV7-2 and TRBJ2-5, with 14 bases fitting TRBD2. The J call is uncertain, as TRBJ2-1 better fits the DNA end. Germline V CDR1 and CDR2: SGHTA, FQGNSA. This CDR3 has 15 amino acids. The DNA of the CDR3 is TGTGCCAGCAGCCCGACTAGCGGGAGGGGCAATGAGCAGTTCTTC. Amino acids: CASSPTSGRGNEQFF.

CDR3 region: CASSLEYLRGRNTEAFF. DNA of the CDR3: TGTGCCAGCAGCTTAGAGTATTTGAGGGGAAGGAACACTGAAGCTTTCTTT. This sequence joins TRBV11-2 and TRBJ1-1, with D perhaps TRBD1 (5 bases). CDR3 length equals 17 residues. V lost 0 bases and J 1 base, leaving 15 bases between the germline ends. Germline V gene lookup returns CDR1 SGHAT and CDR2 FQNNGV.

The rearrangement joins TRBV5-5 to TRBJ2-1, with TRBD1 matching over 10 bases. The junction had 6 bases not matched to a gene; V was cut back by 4 bases and J by 5 bases. The CDR3 runs 15 residues. CDR1 SGHKS and CDR2 YYEKEE come from the germline V gene (reference sequence). Written as DNA, the CDR3 is TGTGCCAGCAGCCAGCCGGGACAGGGGAACAATGAGCAGTTCTTC. Amino acid sequence: CASSQPGQGNNEQFF.

The rearrangement joins TRBV12-3 or TRBV12-4 to TRBJ2-5; weak D call: TRBD2 (5 bases). CDR3 length: 15 residues. Trimming cost V 3 bases and J 2 bases, with 13 bases left between them. CDR3 amino acids: CASSFNLRTQETQYF. Written as DNA, the CDR3 is TGTGCCAGCAGTTTTAATCTCAGGACTCAAGAGACCCAGTACTTC.

This clonotype appeared a single time. J is TRBJ2-1 and V is TRBV20-1, with a possible D match to TRBD2 (6 bases). Trimming removed 3 bases at V and 1 base at J, with 16 bases between. CDR3 length: 16 amino acids. Germline V CDR1 and CDR2: DFQATT, SNEGSKA (reference sequence). The CDR3 bases are TGCAGTGCTAGCAAGGTAGTCGGGGGTTCCTACAATGAGCAGTTCTTC. Its translation is CSASKVVGGSYNEQFF.

This clonotype occurred a few times. The rearrangement uses TRBV7-9 and TRBJ2-5; no clear D gene. The DNA end favors TRBJ2-7, so the J call may be wrong. In germline, CDR1 is SEHNR, CDR2 FQNEAQ (reference sequence). This CDR3 is built from 12 residues. CDR3 nucleotides: TGTGCCAGCAGCTTAGACATAAACGAGCAGTACTTC. Translation gives CASSLDINEQYF.

This clonotype was observed a few times. The rearrangement links TRBV21-1 to TRBJ2-1; no DNA check was done on the table's D call, TRBD1. TRBV21-1 is listed as a pseudogene. The CDR3 has 18 residues. CDR3 sequence (DNA): TGTGCCAGCAGCCTAGGGGACAGGGATGTATGGGGCTACAATGAGCAGTTCTTC. It translates to CASSLGDRDVWGYNEQFF.

This clonotype was found a few times. The genes are TRBV20-1 and TRBJ2-5; 9 bases are a match to TRBD1. The CDR3 runs 13 residues. The germline V gene has CDR1 DFQATT and CDR2 SNEGSKA (reference sequence). V was clipped by 7 bases and J by 1 base; unmatched bases: 4. CDR3 sequence reads: CSGTGGLQETQYF. The DNA of the CDR3 is TGCAGTGGCACAGGGGGCCTCCAAGAGACCCAGTACTTC.

The V gene is TRBV12-3 or TRBV12-4, the J gene TRBJ2-3; TRBD2 aligns across 8 bases. The CDR3 totals 15 residues. The trim removed 4 bases at V and 3 bases at J, leaving 6 bases unmatched. The chain's CDR3 is CASSSRTSGTDTQYF. DNA of the CDR3: TGTGCCAGCAGTTCCCGAACTAGCGGAACAGATACGCAGTATTTT.

The chain couples TRBV12-3 or TRBV12-4 to TRBJ2-7, with TRBD2 as a possible D gene (6 bases). The CDR3 length is 13 residues. V was clipped by 3 bases and J by 5 bases, with 11 bases between them. CDR3 nucleotides: TGTGCCAGCAGTTTGCGGGGAACGGACGAGCAGTACTTC. Encoded protein: CASSLRGTDEQYF.

For this clonotype: One junction end does not reproduce the germline sequence, and a read error may be involved. This chain uses TRBV9 with TRBJ2-7; perhaps TRBD1 as D (6 bases). The germline V gene has CDR1 SGDLS and CDR2 YYNGEE. CDR3 size: 16 residues. The CDR3: CASSPDDRTPSYEQHF. CDR3 in DNA: TGTGCCAGCAGCCCTGACGACAGGACCCCCTCCTACGAGCAGCACTTC.

This chain links TRBV4-1 with TRBJ2-1, with 8 bases aligning to TRBD1. The CDR3 consists of 16 residues. Per the germline V gene, CDR1 is MGHRA and CDR2 is YSYEKL. V lost 4 bases, J lost 8 bases, and 13 bases stayed unmatched. CDR3 in DNA: TGCGCCAGCAGCCGGGGGACCGGGACAGGTACCGATGAGCAGTTCTTC. This sequence encodes CASSRGTGTGTDEQFF.

The chain uses TRBV3-1 and TRBJ1-2; 7 bases fit TRBD1. Germline lookup yields CDR1 LGHDT and CDR2 YNNKEL (reference sequence). The length of the CDR3 is 15 residues. After removal of 2 bases from V and 5 bases from J, the junction contained 8 bases not matched to a gene. Written as DNA, the CDR3 is TGTGCCAGCAGCCAAAGGACAGGCCGGGGTTATGGCTACACCTTC. Translation gives CASSQRTGRGYGYTF.

In this sample, this clonotype turned up a few times. The chain uses TRBV10-3 and TRBJ2-1, with D unresolved. V dropped 3 bases and J dropped 0 bases, with 9 bases sitting between them. Per the germline V gene, CDR1 is ENHRY and CDR2 is SYGVKD. The CDR3 has 15 residues. The CDR3 DNA is TGTGCCATCAGTGATGCCCGGGTCTCCTACAATGAGCAGTTCTTC. This encodes CAISDARVSYNEQFF.

This clonotype was detected only a few times. The rearrangement joins TRBV28 to TRBJ2-3; D could derive from TRBD1 or TRBD2 (6 bases each). The CDR3 loop spans 13 amino acids. Germline assignment: CDR1 MDHEN and CDR2 SYDVKM. The ends were cut back, 10 bases at V and 4 bases at J, with 15 bases in the middle. In nucleotides, the CDR3 is TGTGCCATTCAGCGGAGGGGGGCAGATACGCAGTATTTT. Translated, it gives CAIQRRGADTQYF.

This clonotype was counted between two and nine times. The rearrangement joins TRBV4-1 to TRBJ2-2, with TRBD1 matching 7 bases. The V segment lost 5 bases and the J segment 5 bases; nucleotides outside the gene matches: 14. Germline CDR1 MGHRA, CDR2 YSYEKL. This CDR3 has 17 amino acids. The CDR3 sequence is CASSGLLSGTDTGELFF. DNA of the CDR3: TGCGCCAGCAGCGGCCTACTCTCCGGGACAGATACCGGGGAGCTGTTTTTT.

This clonotype appeared a few times. The rearrangement links TRBV5-1 to TRBJ1-2, with D maybe TRBD1 (5 bases). Per the germline V gene, CDR1 is SGHRS and CDR2 is YFSETQ. This CDR3 has 14 residues. The V gene lost 0 bases and the J gene lost 8 bases, with 14 bases spanning the gap. Written as DNA, the CDR3 is TGCGCCAGCAGCTTGGCCTGGTGGGGCTGGGGCTACACCTTC. The encoded protein is CASSLAWWGWGYTF.

In its sample, this clonotype was seen many times. This chain links TRBV5-5 with TRBJ2-5; TRBD1 matches 9 bases. From germline, CDR1 is SGHKS and CDR2 YYEKEE (reference sequence). V was pared by 4 bases and J by 3 bases, with 4 bases of the junction left unmatched. The CDR3 covers 14 residues. The CDR3 DNA reads TGTGCCAGCAGCCTGGGACAGGGAAAAGAGACCCAGTACTTC. This codes for CASSLGQGKETQYF.

The chain couples TRBV14 to TRBJ1-2, with a weak D call TRBD1 (5 bases). CDR3 length: 14 residues. Germline CDR1 is SGHDN and CDR2 is FVKESK. Between the trimmed V and J ends, which lost 6 bases and 3 bases, there was a span of 14 bases. The CDR3 loop reads CASRLSGFDYGYTF. In DNA form, the CDR3 reads TGTGCCAGCAGACTTTCAGGGTTTGACTATGGCTACACCTTC.

This sequence joins TRBV28 and TRBJ1-4; 7 bases match TRBD1. This CDR3 region has 14 residues. Germline V lookup: CDR1 MDHEN, CDR2 SYDVKM. With V trimmed by 6 bases and J by 8 bases, 9 bases remained unmatched. CDR3 sequence reads: CASRSTGVREKLFF. The CDR3 DNA reads TGTGCCAGCAGGTCCACAGGGGTACGGGAAAAACTGTTTTTT.

This clonotype was counted between two and nine times. The chain employs TRBV6-5 and TRBJ2-7; D uncertain. V was cut by 0 bases and J by 4 bases, with 16 bases left in between. The length of the CDR3 is 16 residues. Germline loops: CDR1 MNHEY, CDR2 SVGAGI. The CDR3 DNA is TGTGCCAGCAGTTACTCGATTATGGGGTATTCGTACGAGCAGTACTTC. This codes for CASSYSIMGYSYEQYF.

The chain uses TRBV7-9 and TRBJ1-1; D perhaps matches TRBD1 (5 bases). V was trimmed by 5 bases and J by 4 bases, leaving 14 bases between them. CDR3 size: 14 residues. Germline CDR1 is SEHNR and CDR2 is FQNEAQ (reference sequence). The CDR3 DNA reads as TGTGCCAGCAGCCGCCGGGACTATTTCACTGAAGCTTTCTTT. Residues: CASSRRDYFTEAFF.

Of note for this clonotype: A much larger clone differs from this one at a single base, so this may be a read error. This chain links TRBV4-3 with TRBJ2-6; a weak D match, TRBD1 (6 bases). Germline CDR1 and CDR2: LGHNA and YSLEER. The CDR3 loop spans 16 amino acids. CDR3 coding DNA: TGCGCCAGCAGCCAAGATTTAGGGGCAGGGGCCAACGCCCTGACTTTC. Residues: CASSQDLGAGANALTF.

This clonotype was seen a handful of times. The CDR3 is CASSRRRVHRREWETQYF. CDR3 bases: TGTGCCAGCAGCCGCCGGAGGGTACACCGTCGTGAGTGGGAGACCCAGTACTTC. This chain links TRBV28 with TRBJ2-5; tentative D call: TRBD2 (6 bases). The CDR3 loop spans 18 amino acids. Germline lookup yields CDR1 MDHEN and CDR2 SYDVKM. V shed 6 bases and J shed 5 bases, with 28 bases lying between them.

The gene calls are TRBV20-1 and TRBJ2-7; D call uncertain. V gave up 5 bases and J gave up 5 bases, with 13 bases separating them. This CDR3 is 12 amino acids long. The germline gives CDR1 DFQATT, CDR2 SNEGSKA (reference sequence). This CDR3 is CSAANLGHEQYF. In nucleotides, the CDR3 is TGCAGTGCTGCGAATCTGGGTCACGAGCAGTACTTC.

The rearrangement uses TRBV12-3 or TRBV12-4 and TRBJ1-5; the D gene is possibly TRBD1 (6 bases). V gave up 3 bases and J gave up 5 bases, with 11 bases separating them. The CDR3 consists of 14 residues. CDR3 residues: CASSLRRGDQPQHF. The CDR3 nucleotides are TGTGCCAGCAGTTTGAGAAGGGGGGATCAGCCCCAGCATTTT.

This clonotype has a handful of counts. This chain links TRBV5-6 with TRBJ2-5; possible D gene TRBD1, 5 bases. CDR3 length: 16 residues. Per germline, CDR1 SGHDT and CDR2 YYEEEE. The V end was cut by 1 base, the J end by 2 bases, with 15 bases between. The CDR3 loop reads CASSLPQGRNQETQYF. The CDR3 bases are TGTGCCAGCAGCTTGCCCCAGGGCCGAAATCAAGAGACCCAGTACTTC.

The chain combines TRBV6-2 or TRBV6-3 with TRBJ1-1, with a possible D match to TRBD1 (6 bases). CDR3 length: 23 residues. Trimming stripped 6 bases from V and 2 bases from J, with 40 bases between. Germline V CDR1 and CDR2: MNHEY, SVGEGT. For the CDR3, the DNA is TGTGCCAGCAGAAACCGACAGGAATTCCGCTTAAAGGTCCTGTCACCCATAAACACTGAAGCTTTCTTT. Residues: CASRNRQEFRLKVLSPINTEAFF.